This T cell receptor (beta chain) was found in a study of blood T cell repertoires in COVID-19. Using immunoSEQ multiplex PCR, the repertoire was profiled, and TCRdb retains in-frame clones only, with some absent. The table shows 50,000 to 65,000 clones, with about 88% occurring only once. There are 14 residues in the CDR3. Per the germline V gene, CDR1 is LNHDA and CDR2 is SQIVND (reference sequence). V was clipped by 8 bases and J by 7 bases; unmatched bases: 13. The V and J genes are TRBV19 and TRBJ1-1; 7 nucleotides agree with TRBD1. The TCR was taken from a man aged 65 to 79 with acute or convalescent COVID-19. The sample was peripheral blood. CDR3 bases: TGTGCCAGTTCCGACGGACAGGTAGGGGTTGAAGCTTTCTTT. This translates into CASSDGQVGVEAFF.